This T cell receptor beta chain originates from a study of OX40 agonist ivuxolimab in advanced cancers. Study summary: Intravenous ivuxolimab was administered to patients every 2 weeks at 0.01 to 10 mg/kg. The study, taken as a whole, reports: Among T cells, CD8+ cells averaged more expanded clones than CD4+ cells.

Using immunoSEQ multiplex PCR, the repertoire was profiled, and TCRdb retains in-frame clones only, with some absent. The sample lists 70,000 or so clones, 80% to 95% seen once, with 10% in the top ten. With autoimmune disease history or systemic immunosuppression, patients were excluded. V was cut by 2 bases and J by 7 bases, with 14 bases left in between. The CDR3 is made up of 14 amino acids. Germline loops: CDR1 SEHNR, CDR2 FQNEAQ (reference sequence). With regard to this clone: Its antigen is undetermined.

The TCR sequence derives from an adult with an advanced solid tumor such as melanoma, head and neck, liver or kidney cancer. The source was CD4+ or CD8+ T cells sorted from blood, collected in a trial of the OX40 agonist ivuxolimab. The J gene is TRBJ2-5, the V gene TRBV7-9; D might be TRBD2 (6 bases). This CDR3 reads CASSLFPGVGTQYF. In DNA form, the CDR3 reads TGTGCCAGCAGCTTATTTCCGGGAGTCGGGACCCAGTACTTC.